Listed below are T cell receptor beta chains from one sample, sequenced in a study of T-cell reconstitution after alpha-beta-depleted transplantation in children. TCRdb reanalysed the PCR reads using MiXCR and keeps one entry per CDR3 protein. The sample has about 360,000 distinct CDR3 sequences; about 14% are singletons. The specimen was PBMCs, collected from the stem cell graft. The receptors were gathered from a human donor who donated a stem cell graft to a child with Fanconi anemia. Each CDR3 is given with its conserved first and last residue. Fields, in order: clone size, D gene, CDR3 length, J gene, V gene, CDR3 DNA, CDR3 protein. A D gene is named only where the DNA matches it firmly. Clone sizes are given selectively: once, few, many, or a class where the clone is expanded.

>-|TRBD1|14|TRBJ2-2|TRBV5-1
TGCGCCAGCAGCTTGGAGGGGGCGTCCGGGGAGCTGTTTTTT
CASSLEGASGELFF
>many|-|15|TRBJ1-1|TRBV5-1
TGCGCCAGCAGCTTGGAAGTCAGGACGAACACTGAAGCTTTCTTT
CASSLEVRTNTEAFF
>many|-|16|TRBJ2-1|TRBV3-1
TGTGCCAGCAGCCAAGTCCCAGGGTCGGCGGGGAATGAGCAGTTCTTC
CASSQVPGSAGNEQFF
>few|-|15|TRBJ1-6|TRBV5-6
TGTGCCAGCAGCGCCCCTTTCAGGGGTAGTTCACCCCTCCACTTT
CASSAPFRGSSPLHF
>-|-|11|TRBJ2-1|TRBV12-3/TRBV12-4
TGTGCCACCATGGGGTACAATGAGCAGTTCTTC
CATMGYNEQFF
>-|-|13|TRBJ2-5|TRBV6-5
TGTGCCAGCAGCACGACAAAACAAGAGACCCAGTACTTC
CASSTTKQETQYF
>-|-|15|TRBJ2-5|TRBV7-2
TGTGCCAGCAGCTTGATACGGACGGCACAAGAGACCCAGTACTTC
CASSLIRTAQETQYF
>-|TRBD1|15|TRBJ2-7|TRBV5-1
TGCGCCAGCAGCTTGAGACAGGGGTTCAGCTACGAGCAGTACTTC
CASSLRQGFSYEQYF
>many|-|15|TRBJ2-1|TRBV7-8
TGTGCCAGCAGCTTAGTGGGGAGAACCTACAATGAGCAGTTCTTC
CASSLVGRTYNEQFF
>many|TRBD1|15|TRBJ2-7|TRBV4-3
TGCGCCAGCAGCCGGGACCCGGGACAGTCCTACGAGCAGTACTTC
CASSRDPGQSYEQYF
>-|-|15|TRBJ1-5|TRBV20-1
TGCAGTGCTTTCTCAGGGGTGAGACCCAATCAGCCCCAGCATTTT
CSAFSGVRPNQPQHF
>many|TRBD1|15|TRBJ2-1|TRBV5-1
TGCGCCAGCAGCTTGGCCGGGACAGGGGTCAATGAGCAGTTCTTC
CASSLAGTGVNEQFF
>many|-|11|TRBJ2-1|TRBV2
TGTGCCAGCAGAGTGTTGTATGAGCAGTTCTTC
CASRVLYEQFF
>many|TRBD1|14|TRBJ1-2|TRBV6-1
TGTGCCAGCAGAGAAGGGGGCAGGGACTATGGCTACACCTTC
CASREGGRDYGYTF
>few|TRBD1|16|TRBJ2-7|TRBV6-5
TGTGCCAGCAGTTACTCGGGACAGGCAAGCTCCTACGAGCAGTACTTC
CASSYSGQASSYEQYF
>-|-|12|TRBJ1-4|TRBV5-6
TGTGCCAGCAGCTCTGACCGGGGACCAAGGTTATTT
CASSSDRGPRLF
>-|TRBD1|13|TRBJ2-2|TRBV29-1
TGCAGCGTCCTGACAGGGCGAGACGGGGAGCTGTTTTTT
CSVLTGRDGELFF
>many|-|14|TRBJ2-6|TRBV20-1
TGCAGTGCGTATCCAGGGGCAGGGGCCAACGTCCTGACTTTC
CSAYPGAGANVLTF
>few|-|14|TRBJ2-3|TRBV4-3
TGCGCCAGCAGCCTCGAGGGGCCTCGGGATACGCAGTATTTT
CASSLEGPRDTQYF
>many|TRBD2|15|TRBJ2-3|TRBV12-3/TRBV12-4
TGTGCCAGCAGTTTTTATACTAGCGGCAGAGATACGCAGTATTTT
CASSFYTSGRDTQYF
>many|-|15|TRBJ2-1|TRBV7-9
TGTGCCAGCAGCTTACCCTGGGATCGTCACAATGAGCAGTTCTTC
CASSLPWDRHNEQFF
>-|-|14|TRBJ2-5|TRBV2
TGTGCCAGCAGTCAATGGGGGGAACAAGAGACCCAGTACTTC
CASSQWGEQETQYF
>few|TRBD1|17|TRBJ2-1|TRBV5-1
TGCGCCAGCGGGGCCGGGACAGGGGGCGGTCGGATCAATGAGCAGTTCTTC
CASGAGTGGGRINEQFF
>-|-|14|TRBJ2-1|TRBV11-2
TGTGCCAGCAGCTTATGGCGGGCGGACAATGAGCAGTTCTTC
CASSLWRADNEQFF
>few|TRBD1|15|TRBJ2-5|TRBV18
TGTGCCAGCTCACCACGGAGGCAGGGGGCCGAGACCCAGTACTTC
CASSPRRQGAETQYF
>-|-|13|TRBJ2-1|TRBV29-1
TGCAGCGTTGAACGGTTGGACTACAATGAGCAGTTCTTC
CSVERLDYNEQFF
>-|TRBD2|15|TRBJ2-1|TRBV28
TGTGCCAGCAGTTCCGGACTAGCGGGGGGCCGGGAGCAGTTCTTC
CASSSGLAGGREQFF
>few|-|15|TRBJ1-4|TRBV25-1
TGTGCCAGCAGTCATTACAGCCCAACTAATGAAAAACTGTTTTTT
CASSHYSPTNEKLFF
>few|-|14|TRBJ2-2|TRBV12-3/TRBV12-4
TGTGCCAGCAGTTCCCAGGCGGGCACCGGGGAGCTGTTTTTT
CASSSQAGTGELFF
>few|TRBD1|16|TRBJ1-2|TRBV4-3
TGCGCCAGCAGCCCATCGACGACAGGGGCTAACTATGGCTACACCTTC
CASSPSTTGANYGYTF
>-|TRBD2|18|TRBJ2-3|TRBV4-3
TGCGCCAGCAGCCAAGGAGCCGCGGGGGGTTCTAGCACAGATACGCAGTATTTT
CASSQGAAGGSSTDTQYF
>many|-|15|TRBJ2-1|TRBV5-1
TGCGCCAGCAGCTTGGAAGCATTCTCCTACAATGAGCAGTTCTTC
CASSLEAFSYNEQFF
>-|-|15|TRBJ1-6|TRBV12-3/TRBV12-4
TGTGCCAGCAGTCCCCGGGAGGGGGGAGGTTCACCCCTCCACTTT
CASSPREGGGSPLHF
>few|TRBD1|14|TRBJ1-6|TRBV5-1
TGCGCCAGCAGCCCGACAGGGAATAATTCACCCCTCCACTTT
CASSPTGNNSPLHF
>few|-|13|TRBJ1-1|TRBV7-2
TGTGCCAGCAGCGTCAGTGGGGGGTCTGAAGCTTTCTTT
CASSVSGGSEAFF
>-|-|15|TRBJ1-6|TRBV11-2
TGTGCCAGCAGTTACGACAGAGACTATAATTCACCCCTCCACTTT
CASSYDRDYNSPLHF
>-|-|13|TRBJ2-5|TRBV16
TGTGCCAGCAGCCCCGACCTATTCGAGACCCAGTACTTC
CASSPDLFETQYF
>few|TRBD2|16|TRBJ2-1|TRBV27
TGTGCCAGCAGTTGGGGGGCGGGGGGGTCCGACAATGAGCAGTTCTTC
CASSWGAGGSDNEQFF
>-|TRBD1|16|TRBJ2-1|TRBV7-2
TGTGCCAGCAGCCCCTCGGGGACAGTTTCATACAATGAGCAGTTCTTC
CASSPSGTVSYNEQFF
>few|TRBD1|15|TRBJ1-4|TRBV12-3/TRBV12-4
TGTGCCAGCAGTACTAGACAGGGACGAGGTGAAAAACTGTTTTTT
CASSTRQGRGEKLFF
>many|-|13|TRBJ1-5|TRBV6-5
TGTGCCAGCAGTTACGCTCCTTCGTGGCCCCAGCATTTT
CASSYAPSWPQHF
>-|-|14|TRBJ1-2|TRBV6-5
TGTGCCAGCAGTTACATAACAGGCCCCTATGGCTACACCTTC
CASSYITGPYGYTF
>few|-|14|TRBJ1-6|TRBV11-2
TGTGCCAGCAGCTTTGGGCCCTATAATTCACCCCTCCACTTT
CASSFGPYNSPLHF
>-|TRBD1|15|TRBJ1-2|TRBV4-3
TGCGCCAGCAGCCCTACGGGACAGGGGCTCTATGGCTACACCTTC
CASSPTGQGLYGYTF
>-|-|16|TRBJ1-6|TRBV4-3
TGCGCCAGCAGCCAATTTGGTTCGGCGCGGGACTCACCCCTCCACTTT
CASSQFGSARDSPLHF
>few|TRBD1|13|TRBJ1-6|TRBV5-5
TGTGCCAGCAGCCCGGGACAGGGCTCTTATCTCCACTTT
CASSPGQGSYLHF
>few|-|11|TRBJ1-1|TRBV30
TGTGCCTGGAGTTTCGGCACTGAAGCTTTCTTT
CAWSFGTEAFF
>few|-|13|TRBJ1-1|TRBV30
TGTGCCTGGAGTGTAGTGGAGGCGGCCGCAGCTTTCTTT
CAWSVVEAAAAFF
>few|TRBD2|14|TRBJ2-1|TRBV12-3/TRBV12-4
TGTGCCAGCAGTTGGGGCGGGGGGCGGAATGAGCAGTTCTTC
CASSWGGGRNEQFF
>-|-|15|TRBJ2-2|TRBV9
TGTGCCAGCAGCCCAAGCCCCTATGACACCGGGGAGCTGTTTTTT
CASSPSPYDTGELFF
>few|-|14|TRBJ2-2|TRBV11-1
TGTGCCAGCAGCAGGGTGGCGAACACCGGGGAGCTGTTTTTT
CASSRVANTGELFF
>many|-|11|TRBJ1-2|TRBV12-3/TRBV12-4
TGTGCCAGCAGCTTGGGCTATGGCTACACCTTC
CASSLGYGYTF